This T cell receptor beta chain was documented in a study of CD8+ T cells in alopecia areata. Regarding treatment: oral pan-JAK inhibitor, 5-10 mg twice daily. Following extraction, RNA underwent reverse transcription to cDNA, which served as the sequencing template. Sequencing used immunoSEQ multiplex PCR; TCRdb keeps in-frame clones, though not all of them. The sample consists of approximately 200,000 clones, roughly three fifths of them appearing once. Germline loops: CDR1 LNHDA, CDR2 SQIVND (reference sequence). V dropped 3 bases and J dropped 6 bases, with 12 bases sitting between them. The CDR3 contains 15 residues.

This specimen consisted of CD4+ T cells sorted from blood, obtained at week 4, from a patient treated with tofacitinib. The rearrangement uses TRBV19 and TRBJ1-6; D is perhaps TRBD1 (5 bases). The TCR originated in a human donor with alopecia areata. CDR3 region: CASSIGDLSNSPLHF. CDR3 in DNA: TGTGCCAGTAGTATCGGGGACCTCAGTAATTCACCCCTCCACTTT. Drawing the rest from reference TRBV19 and TRBJ1-6, the complete variable domain is DGGITQSPKYLFRKEGQNVTLSCEQNLNHDAMYWYRQDPGQGLRLIYYSQIVNDFQKGDIAEGYSVSREKKESFPLTVTSAQKNPTAFYLCASSIGDLSNSPLHFGNGTRLTVT.